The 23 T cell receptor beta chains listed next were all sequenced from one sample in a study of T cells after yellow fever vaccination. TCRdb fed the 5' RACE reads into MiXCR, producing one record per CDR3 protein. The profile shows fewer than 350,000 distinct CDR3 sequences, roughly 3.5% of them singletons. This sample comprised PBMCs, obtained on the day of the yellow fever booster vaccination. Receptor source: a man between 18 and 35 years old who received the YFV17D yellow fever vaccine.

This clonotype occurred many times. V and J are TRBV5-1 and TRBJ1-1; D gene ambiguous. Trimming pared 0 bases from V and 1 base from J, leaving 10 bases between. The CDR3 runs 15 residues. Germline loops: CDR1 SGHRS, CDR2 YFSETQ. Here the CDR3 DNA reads TGCGCCAGCAGCTTGGTTCAGTTACCGAACACTGAAGCTTTCTTT. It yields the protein CASSLVQLPNTEAFF.

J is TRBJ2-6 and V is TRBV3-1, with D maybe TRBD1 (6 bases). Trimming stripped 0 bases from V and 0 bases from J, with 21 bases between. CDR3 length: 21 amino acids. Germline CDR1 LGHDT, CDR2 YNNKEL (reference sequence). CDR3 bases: TGTGCCAGCAGCCAAGATTTTGGAGTTACGGGACACCCCTCTGGGGCCAACGTCCTGACTTTC. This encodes CASSQDFGVTGHPSGANVLTF.

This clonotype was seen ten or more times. DNA for the CDR3: TGCAGTGCTGGAGCGGGGGCAGGGGAGCAGTTCTTC. Translated, it gives CSAGAGAGEQFF. This rearrangement joins TRBV20-1 to TRBJ2-1; 8 nucleotides agree with TRBD2. Germline V lookup: CDR1 DFQATT, CDR2 SNEGSKA (reference sequence). V gave up 5 bases and J gave up 10 bases; unmatched junction bases: 7. This CDR3 is 12 amino acids long.

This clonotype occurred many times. CDR3 nucleotide sequence: TGTGCCAGCAGCTTAGATCCTCCAGGGAACACCGGGGAGCTGTTTTTT. Its protein is CASSLDPPGNTGELFF. The rearrangement links TRBV7-2 to TRBJ2-2; D remains unclear. CDR3 length equals 16 residues. V dropped 1 base and J dropped 1 base, with 10 bases sitting between them. The germline V gene has CDR1 SGHTA and CDR2 FQGNSA.

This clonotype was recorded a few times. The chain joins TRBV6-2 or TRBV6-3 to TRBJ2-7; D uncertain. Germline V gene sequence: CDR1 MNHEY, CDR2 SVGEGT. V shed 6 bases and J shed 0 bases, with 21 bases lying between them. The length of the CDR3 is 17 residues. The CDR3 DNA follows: TGTGCCAGCAGACCCGGCTATCGAGGCAGGAACTCCTACGAGCAGTACTTC. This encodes CASRPGYRGRNSYEQYF.

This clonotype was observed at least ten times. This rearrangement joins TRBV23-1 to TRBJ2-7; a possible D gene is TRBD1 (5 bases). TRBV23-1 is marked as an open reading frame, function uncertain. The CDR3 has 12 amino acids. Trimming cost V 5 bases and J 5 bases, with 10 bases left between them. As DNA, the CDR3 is TGCGCCAGCAGTGGGGCCCCCGACGAGCAGTACTTC. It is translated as CASSGAPDEQYF.

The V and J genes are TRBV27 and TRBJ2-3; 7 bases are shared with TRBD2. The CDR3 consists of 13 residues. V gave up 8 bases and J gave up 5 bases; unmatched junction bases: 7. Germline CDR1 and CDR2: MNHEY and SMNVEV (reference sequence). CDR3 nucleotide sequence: TGTGCCAGCTCGGACCTAGCGGTAGATACGCAGTATTTT. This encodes CASSDLAVDTQYF.

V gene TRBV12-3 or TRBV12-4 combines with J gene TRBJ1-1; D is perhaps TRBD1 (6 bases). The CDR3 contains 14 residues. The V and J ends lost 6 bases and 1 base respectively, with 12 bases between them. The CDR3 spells CASRNRERNTEAFF. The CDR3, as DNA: TGTGCCAGCAGAAACAGGGAAAGGAACACTGAAGCTTTCTTT.

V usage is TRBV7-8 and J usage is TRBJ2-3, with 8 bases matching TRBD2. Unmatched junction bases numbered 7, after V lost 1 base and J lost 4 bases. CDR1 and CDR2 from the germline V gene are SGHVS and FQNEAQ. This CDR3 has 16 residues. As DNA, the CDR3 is TGTGCCAGCAGCTTAGGTCGGGGGGGCGGTTCAGATACGCAGTATTTT. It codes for CASSLGRGGGSDTQYF. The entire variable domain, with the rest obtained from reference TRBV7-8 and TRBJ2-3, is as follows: GAGVSQSPRYKVAKRGQDVALRCDPISGHVSLFWYQQALGQGPEFLTYFQNEAQLDKSGLPSDRFFAERPEGSVSTLKIQRTQQEDSAVYLCASSLGRGGGSDTQYFGPGTRLTVL.

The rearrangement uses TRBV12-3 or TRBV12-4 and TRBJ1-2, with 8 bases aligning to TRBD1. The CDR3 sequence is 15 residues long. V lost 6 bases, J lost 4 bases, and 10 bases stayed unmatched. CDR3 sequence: CASSRRGLLIYGYTF. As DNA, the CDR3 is TGTGCCAGCAGCCGCAGGGGGCTACTTATCTATGGCTACACCTTC.

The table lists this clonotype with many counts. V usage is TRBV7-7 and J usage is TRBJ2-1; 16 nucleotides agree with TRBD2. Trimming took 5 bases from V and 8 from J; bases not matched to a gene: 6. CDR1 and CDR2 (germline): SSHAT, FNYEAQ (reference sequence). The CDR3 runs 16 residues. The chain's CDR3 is CASSKGTSGGADEQFF. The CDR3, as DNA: TGTGCCAGCAGCAAGGGGACTAGCGGGGGGGCAGATGAGCAGTTCTTC.

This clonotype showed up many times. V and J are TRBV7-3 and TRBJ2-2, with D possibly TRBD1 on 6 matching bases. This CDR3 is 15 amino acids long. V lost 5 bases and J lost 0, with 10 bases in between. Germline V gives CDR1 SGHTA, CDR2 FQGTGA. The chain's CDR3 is CASSPDSSNTGELFF. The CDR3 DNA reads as TGTGCCAGCAGCCCGGACAGCTCGAACACCGGGGAGCTGTTTTTT.

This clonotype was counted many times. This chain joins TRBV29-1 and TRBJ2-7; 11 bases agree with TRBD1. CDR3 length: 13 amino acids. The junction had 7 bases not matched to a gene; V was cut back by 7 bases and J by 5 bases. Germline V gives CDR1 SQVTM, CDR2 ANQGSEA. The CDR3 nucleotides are TGCAGCGCCTGGGGGGGACAGGGGGACGAGCAGTACTTC. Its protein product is CSAWGGQGDEQYF.

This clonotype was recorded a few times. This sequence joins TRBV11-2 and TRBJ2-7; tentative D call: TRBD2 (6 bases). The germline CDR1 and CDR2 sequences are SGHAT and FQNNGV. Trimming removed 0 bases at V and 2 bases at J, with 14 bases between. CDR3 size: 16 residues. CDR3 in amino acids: CASSLDPGGVTYEQYF. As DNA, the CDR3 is TGTGCCAGCAGCTTAGATCCTGGCGGGGTGACCTACGAGCAGTACTTC.

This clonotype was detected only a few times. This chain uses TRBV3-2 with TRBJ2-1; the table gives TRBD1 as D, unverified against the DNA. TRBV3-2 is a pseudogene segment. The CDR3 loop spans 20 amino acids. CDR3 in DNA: TGTGCCAGCAGCCGTCCTTCCAAGACAGGGGAATCTAGCTCCTACAATGAGCAGTTCTTC. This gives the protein CASSRPSKTGESSSYNEQFF.

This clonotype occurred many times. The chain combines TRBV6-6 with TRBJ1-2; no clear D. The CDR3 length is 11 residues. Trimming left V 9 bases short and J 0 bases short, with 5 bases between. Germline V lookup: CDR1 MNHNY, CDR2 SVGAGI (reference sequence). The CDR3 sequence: CASVANYGYTF. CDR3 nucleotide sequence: TGTGCCAGTGTAGCTAACTATGGCTACACCTTC.

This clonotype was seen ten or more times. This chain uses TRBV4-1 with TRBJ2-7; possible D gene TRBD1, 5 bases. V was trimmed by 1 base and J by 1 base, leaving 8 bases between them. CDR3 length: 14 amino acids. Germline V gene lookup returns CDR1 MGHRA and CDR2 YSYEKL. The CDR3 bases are TGCGCCAGCAGCCAAGGGCAGGGATCCTACGAGCAGTACTTC. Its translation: CASSQGQGSYEQYF.

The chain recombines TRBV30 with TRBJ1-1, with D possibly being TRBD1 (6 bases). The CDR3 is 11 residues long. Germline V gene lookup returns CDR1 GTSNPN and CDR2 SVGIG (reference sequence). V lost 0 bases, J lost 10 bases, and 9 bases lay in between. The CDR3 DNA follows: TGTGCCTGGAGTGTACAGGGAATAGCTTTCTTT. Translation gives CAWSVQGIAFF. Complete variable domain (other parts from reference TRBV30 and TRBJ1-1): SQTIHQWPATLVQPVGSPLSLECTVEGTSNPNLYWYRQAAGRGLQLLFYSVGIGQISSEVPQNLSASRPQDRQFILSSKKLLLSDSGFYLCAWSVQGIAFFGQGTRLTVV.

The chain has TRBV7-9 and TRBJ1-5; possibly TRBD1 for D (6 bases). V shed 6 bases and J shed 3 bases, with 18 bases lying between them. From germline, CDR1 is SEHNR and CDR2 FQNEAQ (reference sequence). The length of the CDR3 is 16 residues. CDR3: CASSGSMWTDNQPQHF. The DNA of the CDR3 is TGTGCCAGCAGTGGCTCTATGTGGACAGACAATCAGCCCCAGCATTTT.

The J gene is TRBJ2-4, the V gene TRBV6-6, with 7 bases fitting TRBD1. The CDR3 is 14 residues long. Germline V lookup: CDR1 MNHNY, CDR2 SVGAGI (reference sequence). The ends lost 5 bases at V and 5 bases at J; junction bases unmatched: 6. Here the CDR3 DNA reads TGTGCCAGCAGTCCAGACAGGGTACAAAACATTCAGTACTTC. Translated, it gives CASSPDRVQNIQYF.

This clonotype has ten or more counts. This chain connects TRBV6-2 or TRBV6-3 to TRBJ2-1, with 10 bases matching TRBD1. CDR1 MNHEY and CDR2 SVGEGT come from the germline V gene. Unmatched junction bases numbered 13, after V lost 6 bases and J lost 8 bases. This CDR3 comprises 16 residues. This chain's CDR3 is CASRGLPGTGVYEQFF. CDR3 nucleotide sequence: TGTGCCAGCAGGGGACTCCCCGGGACAGGGGTTTATGAGCAGTTCTTC.

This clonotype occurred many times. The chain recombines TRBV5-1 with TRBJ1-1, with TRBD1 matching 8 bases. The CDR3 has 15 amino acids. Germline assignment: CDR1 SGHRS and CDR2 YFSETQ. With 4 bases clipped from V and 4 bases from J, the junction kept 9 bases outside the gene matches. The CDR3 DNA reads TGCGCCAGCAGCACCTGGGGACAGGAGGGCACTGAAGCTTTCTTT. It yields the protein CASSTWGQEGTEAFF.

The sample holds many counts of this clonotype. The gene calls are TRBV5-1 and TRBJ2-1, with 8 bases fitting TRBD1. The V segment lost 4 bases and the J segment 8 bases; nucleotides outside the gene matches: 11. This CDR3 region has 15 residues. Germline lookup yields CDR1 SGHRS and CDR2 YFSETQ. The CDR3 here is CASSPGGQGSDEQFF. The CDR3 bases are TGCGCCAGCAGCCCCGGAGGACAGGGTAGCGATGAGCAGTTCTTC.